Each of the 6 T cell receptor beta chains below was sequenced from the same sample in a study of CD8+ T cells in alopecia areata. Treatment given: oral pan-JAK inhibitor, 5-10 mg twice daily. Reverse transcribed after extraction, RNA yielded cDNA as the sequencing template. Profiling relied on immunoSEQ multiplex PCR, and the TCRdb table lists in-frame clones only, not all of them. The sample contains fewer than 200,000 clones, 55% to 75% of which appear only once. The sequenced sample was CD4+ T cells sorted from blood, obtained at week 24, from a patient treated with tofacitinib. Receptor source: a human donor with alopecia areata.

The CDR3 DNA follows: TGTGCCAGCAGTGTTCAGGCGGGAGCACCTAATGAGCAGTTCTTC. This codes for CASSVQAGAPNEQFF. The gene calls are TRBV2 and TRBJ2-1, with TRBD2 identical over 7 bases. With V trimmed by 4 bases and J by 7 bases, 10 bases remained unmatched. This CDR3 contains 15 residues. From germline, CDR1 is SNHLY and CDR2 FYNNEI.

The rearrangement uses TRBV11-2 and TRBJ2-1; D gene uncertain. The V end was cut by 0 bases, the J end by 9 bases, with 6 bases between. The length of the CDR3 is 12 residues. Germline assignment: CDR1 SGHAT and CDR2 FQNNGV. The DNA of the CDR3 is TGTGCCAGCAGCTTAGATCGGACTGAGCAGTTCTTC. Its translation is CASSLDRTEQFF.

This clone was counted a few times. The chain uses TRBV12-5 and TRBJ2-7, with D tentatively TRBD2 (6 bases). Trimming cost V 2 bases and J 7 bases, with 12 bases left between them. The germline CDR1 and CDR2 sequences are LGHNT and FRNRAP. The CDR3 extends over 13 amino acids. CDR3 sequence: CASGLMWGTEQYF. The DNA for the CDR3 is TGTGCTAGTGGTTTGATGTGGGGGACTGAGCAGTACTTC.

The V and J genes are TRBV15 and TRBJ2-1; TRBD1 matches 8 bases. Germline V gene sequence: CDR1 LNHNV, CDR2 YYDKDF (reference sequence). The V segment lost 9 bases and the J segment 2 bases; nucleotides outside the gene matches: 3. CDR3 length: 13 residues. The CDR3 loop is CATGQGAYNEQFF. The CDR3 DNA reads TGTGCCACTGGACAGGGTGCCTACAATGAGCAGTTCTTC.

The gene calls are TRBV6-5 and TRBJ1-2, with unresolved D. The CDR3 spans 14 residues. Trimming stripped 5 bases from V and 3 bases from J, with 13 bases between. Germline V gives CDR1 MNHEY, CDR2 SVGAGI. CDR3 sequence reads: CASSPLGSDYGYTF. The CDR3 region has the DNA TGTGCCAGCAGTCCTTTGGGGAGCGACTATGGCTACACCTTC.

CDR3 residues: CASSPLTGESTEAFF. Here the CDR3 DNA reads TGCGCCAGCAGCCCCCTGACAGGGGAGAGCACTGAAGCTTTCTTT. V and J are TRBV5-1 and TRBJ1-1; TRBD1 aligns across 8 bases. The V and J ends lost 4 bases and 4 bases, in that order; junction bases with no gene match: 9. The CDR3 is 15 residues long. CDR1 is SGHRS and CDR2 is YFSETQ in the germline V gene.